This TCR beta chain originates from a study of T cells in Graves' hyperthyroidism and ophthalmopathy. Whole-study findings and limits: Ophthalmopathy was model-predicted a median approximately 6.4 months pre-onset.

This clonotype has at least ten counts. What it binds is unknown. Germline CDR1 is LGHDT and CDR2 is YNNKEL (reference sequence). CDR3 length: 14 residues. The trim removed 6 bases at V and 3 bases at J, leaving 7 bases unmatched. Amplification of TCR beta CDR3 regions was performed using RNA transcripts as template. Initially, a first-round RT-PCR of the TCR CDR3 employed the HTBI primer set. TCRdb recomputed calls from the multiplex PCR reads with MiXCR, one row per CDR3 protein. Of hundreds of thousands of distinct CDR3 sequences detected, approximately 15% appear once; the ten largest clones hold under 15%.

This clonotype was obtained from a woman aged 45-65 years with Graves' ophthalmopathy. Sequencing was done on a sample of blood. This sequence joins TRBV3-1 and TRBJ1-1, with TRBD1 matching 7 bases. CDR3 bases: TGTGCCAGCAGAAACAGGGGATGGGACACTGAAGCTTTCTTT. Its translation is CASRNRGWDTEAFF.